The present entry profiles one T cell receptor (beta chain) with its context. The antigen is undetermined. Trimming removed 6 bases at V and 5 bases at J, with 16 bases between. Germline CDR1 MNHEY, CDR2 SMNVEV (reference sequence). This CDR3 region has 15 residues. TCRdb keeps only in-frame clones here, not all; method: immunoSEQ multiplex PCR. Counted here are roughly 140,000 clones, more than 75% occurring once; the ten biggest clones make up around 10%. This entry comes from a study of cytomegalovirus exposure and HLA in healthy donors. Study overall: The 120 validation repertoires used the same platform as the roughly 700 first-cohort repertoires (as reported by a later analysis).

Overall study results and limits: In vitro assays verified that three CMV-associated chains recognized CMV antigens specifically. Subsequent analysis revealed that first-cohort TCR clusters tended to co-occur in the 130 or so validation repertoires. Some TCR beta chains (around 160 of them) were listed as cytomegalovirus-associated.

This receptor was taken from a man aged 18 to 29 in good health and CMV-seropositive. The rearrangement links TRBV27 to TRBJ1-4; D ambiguous. Sequencing used PBMCs. For the CDR3, the DNA is TGTGCCAGCAGATCTAGCTCCCTAGGAAATGAAAAACTGTTTTTT. It yields the protein CASRSSSLGNEKLFF.